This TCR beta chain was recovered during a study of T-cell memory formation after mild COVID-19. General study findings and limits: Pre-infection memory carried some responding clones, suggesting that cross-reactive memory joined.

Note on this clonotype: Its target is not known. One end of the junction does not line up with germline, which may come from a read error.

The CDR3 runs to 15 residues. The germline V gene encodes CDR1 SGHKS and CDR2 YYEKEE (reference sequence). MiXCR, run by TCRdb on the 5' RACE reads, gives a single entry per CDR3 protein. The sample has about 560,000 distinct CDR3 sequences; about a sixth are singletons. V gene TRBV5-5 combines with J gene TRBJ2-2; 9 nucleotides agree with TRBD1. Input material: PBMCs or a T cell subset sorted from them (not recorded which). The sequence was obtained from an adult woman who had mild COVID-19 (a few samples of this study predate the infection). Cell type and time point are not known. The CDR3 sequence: CASREGQGATVELFF. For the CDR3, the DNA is TGTGCCAGCAGGGAGGGACAGGGTGCCACCGTGGAGCTGTTTTTT.